This T cell receptor (beta chain) was documented in a study of multiple sclerosis patients with progressive multifocal leukoencephalopathy. Only in-frame clones appear in the TCRdb table, and some are missing; sequencing was by immunoSEQ multiplex PCR. The sample shows over 25,000 clones, roughly nine tenths of them seen only once. This clone has a single count. Time point defined: time of PML onset. The CDR3 totals 13 residues. CDR1 is SGHVS, CDR2 FQNEAQ, per germline. V shed 7 bases and J shed 0 bases, with 4 bases lying between them. This TCR was sampled from a human donor with progressive multifocal leukoencephalopathy. The chain combines TRBV7-8 with TRBJ2-6; D call uncertain. This specimen was PBMCs, taken from a patient treated with natalizumab. As DNA, the CDR3 is TGTGCCAGCACTCCCTCTGGGGCCAACGTCCTGACTTTC. Amino acid sequence: CASTPSGANVLTF. Looking up the rest from reference TRBV7-8 and TRBJ2-6 gives the full variable domain: GAGVSQSPRYKVAKRGQDVALRCDPISGHVSLFWYQQALGQGPEFLTYFQNEAQLDKSGLPSDRFFAERPEGSVSTLKIQRTQQEDSAVYLCASTPSGANVLTFGAGSRLTVL.